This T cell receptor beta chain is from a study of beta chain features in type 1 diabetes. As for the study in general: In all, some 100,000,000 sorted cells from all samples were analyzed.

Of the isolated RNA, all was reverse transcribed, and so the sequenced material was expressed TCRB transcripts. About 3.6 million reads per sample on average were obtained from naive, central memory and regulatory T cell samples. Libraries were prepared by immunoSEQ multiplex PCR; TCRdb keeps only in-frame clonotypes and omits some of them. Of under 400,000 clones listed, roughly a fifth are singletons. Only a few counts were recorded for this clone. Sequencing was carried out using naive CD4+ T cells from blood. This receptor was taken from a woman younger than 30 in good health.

The CDR3 nucleotides are TGCAGCGCTCGCGACAGGGGCCTGAACAATGAGCAGTTCTTC. Translated: CSARDRGLNNEQFF. The rearrangement uses TRBV29-1 and TRBJ2-1; 8 bases line up with TRBD1. After removal of 7 bases from V and 5 bases from J, the junction contained 10 bases not matched to a gene. Germline loops: CDR1 SQVTM, CDR2 ANQGSEA. The CDR3 extends over 14 amino acids.